Below are 25 T cell receptor beta chains sequenced from a single sample in a study of PD-1 blockade in classical Hodgkin lymphoma. The time point: newly diagnosed, previously untreated cHL patient sample. Magnetic negative selection of thawed PBMCs was the method by which CD4+ T cells were purified. Libraries were prepared by immunoSEQ multiplex PCR; TCRdb keeps only in-frame clonotypes and omits some of them. Of nearly 25,000 clones in the sample, more than 80% were seen once. Sequenced sample: CD4+ T cells from blood. These TCRs come from a human donor with classical Hodgkin lymphoma.

This clone has a single count. The rearrangement links TRBV29-1 to TRBJ2-5, with D possibly TRBD2 on 6 matching bases. Trimming pared 6 bases from V and 9 bases from J, leaving 17 bases between. Germline-derived CDR1 and CDR2 are SQVTM and ANQGSEA. The CDR3 has 12 amino acids. CDR3 sequence: CSVSPGGGSQYF. Here the CDR3 DNA reads TGCAGCGTCTCCCCTGGTGGGGGGTCCCAGTACTTC.

The V call is TRBV29-1, the J call TRBJ2-6; D gene uncertain. Germline-derived CDR1 and CDR2 are SQVTM and ANQGSEA. This CDR3 region has 14 residues. V lost 4 bases to trimming and J lost 4 bases, with 11 bases between them. DNA for the CDR3: TGCAGCGTTGCGACATCTTCCGGGGCCAACGTCCTGACTTTC. Translated: CSVATSSGANVLTF.

The V call is TRBV11-2, the J call TRBJ1-4, with a weak D call TRBD1 (6 bases). Germline loops: CDR1 SGHAT, CDR2 FQNNGV. The CDR3 is 17 residues long. Trimming took off 2 bases at V and 3 bases at J, with 16 bases between the two ends. The CDR3 reads CASSLLSRGRPNEKLFF. The CDR3 DNA sequence: TGTGCCAGCAGCTTATTGTCTAGGGGGAGGCCTAATGAAAAACTGTTTTTT.

The V gene is TRBV7-2, the J gene TRBJ2-6, with 7 bases that match TRBD1. With V trimmed by 2 bases and J by 4 bases, 5 bases remained unmatched. Germline V CDR1 and CDR2: SGHTA, FQGNSA. The CDR3 length is 16 residues. The CDR3 bases are TGTGCCAGCAGCTTATCGAGGGGGCGAGGGGCCAACGTCCTGACTTTC. Translating gives CASSLSRGRGANVLTF.

The CDR3 is CSGGTAMNTEAFF. The CDR3 DNA reads TGCAGCGGCGGGACAGCCATGAACACTGAAGCTTTCTTT. The chain employs TRBV29-1 and TRBJ1-1, with 7 positions matching TRBD1. The CDR3 consists of 13 residues. Germline CDR1 and CDR2: SQVTM and ANQGSEA. Unmatched junction bases numbered 5, after V lost 7 bases and J lost 0 bases.

This chain joins TRBV19 and TRBJ1-1, with 9 bases identical to TRBD1. The germline V gene has CDR1 LNHDA and CDR2 SQIVND (reference sequence). The length of the CDR3 is 14 residues. V shed 4 bases and J 2 bases; nucleotides not matched to a gene: 2. CDR3 region: CASSRGQGNTEAFF. The CDR3 region has the DNA TGTGCCAGTAGTAGGGGACAGGGCAACACTGAAGCTTTCTTT.

V and J are TRBV2 and TRBJ1-5; a weak D match, TRBD1 (6 bases). The germline gives CDR1 SNHLY, CDR2 FYNNEI. V dropped 8 bases and J dropped 6 bases, with 11 bases sitting between them. The CDR3 has 12 amino acids. The CDR3 nucleotides are TGTGCCAGCCACAGGGCCGGTCAGCCCCAGCATTTT. Encoded protein: CASHRAGQPQHF.

The V gene is TRBV6-6, the J gene TRBJ1-5, with 7 bases fitting TRBD1. The CDR3 totals 16 residues. Germline CDR1 MNHNY, CDR2 SVGAGI (reference sequence). The junction had 5 bases not matched to a gene; V was cut back by 0 bases and J by 3 bases. The CDR3 spells CASSYSSGGSNQPQHF. The CDR3 region has the DNA TGTGCCAGCAGTTACTCGTCAGGGGGATCCAATCAGCCCCAGCATTTT.

The rearrangement links TRBV27 to TRBJ1-1; no definite D call. The germline V gene encodes CDR1 MNHEY and CDR2 SMNVEV (reference sequence). Trimming removed 3 bases at V and 1 base at J, with 6 bases between. The CDR3 consists of 13 residues. The CDR3 here is CASSFAGNTEAFF. The CDR3, as DNA: TGTGCCAGCAGTTTTGCCGGGAACACTGAAGCTTTCTTT.

The chain employs TRBV5-6 and TRBJ2-4, with D perhaps TRBD1 (5 bases). V was clipped by 3 bases and J by 2 bases, with 18 bases between them. The CDR3 length is 17 residues. Germline CDR1 and CDR2: SGHDT and YYEEEE. The CDR3 loop is CASSWGLGIITKNIQYF. The CDR3 DNA is TGTGCCAGCAGCTGGGGCTTGGGCATTATTACCAAAAACATTCAGTACTTC.

The chain is built from TRBV6-5 and TRBJ2-3, with a possible D match to TRBD2 (5 bases). Germline-derived CDR1 and CDR2 are MNHEY and SVGAGI. The CDR3 has 14 amino acids. Trimming stripped 4 bases from V and 5 bases from J, with 13 bases between. CDR3: CASSFRTWGDTQYF. The CDR3 DNA reads as TGTGCCAGCAGTTTCAGGACTTGGGGAGATACGCAGTATTTT.

This clone was counted once. This chain joins TRBV18 and TRBJ1-1; D remains unclear. CDR1 is KGHSH and CDR2 is LQKENI in the germline V gene. There are 14 residues in the CDR3. V dropped 6 bases and J dropped 5 bases, with 16 bases sitting between them. The CDR3 sequence is CASSPAGSSTEAFF. The CDR3 DNA sequence: TGTGCCAGCTCCCCGGCGGGATCGAGTACTGAAGCTTTCTTT.

The V and J genes are TRBV10-3 and TRBJ2-3; TRBD1 aligns across 7 bases. Unmatched junction bases numbered 5, after V lost 5 bases and J lost 0 bases. The germline V gene has CDR1 ENHRY and CDR2 SYGVKD. This CDR3 contains 15 residues. CDR3 in amino acids: CAISSTGRSTDTQYF. CDR3 DNA: TGTGCCATCAGTTCGACAGGGCGCAGCACAGATACGCAGTATTTT.

The chain carries TRBV18 and TRBJ2-1; TRBD2 agrees at 8 bases. The CDR3 is 15 residues long. V shed 0 bases and J 4 bases; nucleotides not matched to a gene: 2. Germline values: CDR1 KGHSH, CDR2 LQKENI. Here the CDR3 DNA reads TGTGCCAGCTCACCACCACGGGGGGGGTACAATGAGCAGTTCTTC. Translation: CASSPPRGGYNEQFF.

This chain links TRBV4-3 with TRBJ1-6; D remains ambiguous. The CDR3 contains 16 residues. Germline V CDR1 and CDR2: LGHNA, YSLEER. Deletions cut 4 bases from V and 10 bases from J, with 20 bases between. CDR3 DNA: TGCGCCAGCAGCCGAGGAGCGCAGGAGGGTGGGTCACCCCTCCACTTT. It yields the protein CASSRGAQEGGSPLHF.

This chain joins TRBV7-2 and TRBJ2-1; D remains ambiguous. The germline gives CDR1 SGHTA, CDR2 FQGNSA. Trimming took off 5 bases at V and 8 bases at J, with 10 bases between the two ends. The CDR3 extends over 12 amino acids. The CDR3 sequence: CASSKSHYEQFF. In DNA, the CDR3 is TGTGCCAGCAGCAAAAGTCACTATGAGCAGTTCTTC.

V is TRBV30 and J is TRBJ1-3; a weak D match, TRBD1 (5 bases). CDR1 is GTSNPN, CDR2 SVGIG, per germline (reference sequence). The CDR3 sequence is 13 residues long. V lost 5 bases and J lost 1, with 9 bases in between. CDR3 coding DNA: TGTGCCTGGGACAGCGCATCTGGAAACACCATATATTTT. It is translated as CAWDSASGNTIYF.

The chain combines TRBV27 with TRBJ1-5; TRBD1 agrees at 9 bases. The CDR3 runs 18 residues. V lost 7 bases, J lost 3 bases, and 16 bases stayed unmatched. Germline V lookup: CDR1 MNHEY, CDR2 SMNVEV (reference sequence). The chain's CDR3 is CASTFRDHRDRANQPQHF. CDR3 coding DNA: TGTGCCAGCACCTTCCGCGACCACCGGGACAGGGCCAATCAGCCCCAGCATTTT.

The V call is TRBV27, the J call TRBJ1-1; TRBD1 is a possible D gene (5 bases). Germline CDR1 is MNHEY and CDR2 is SMNVEV (reference sequence). Trimming took off 2 bases at V and 3 bases at J, with 22 bases between the two ends. The CDR3 runs 18 residues. Here the CDR3 reads CASSLIPSFTGRHTEAFF. The CDR3 coding sequence is TGTGCCAGCAGTTTAATTCCTAGCTTTACAGGTAGACACACTGAAGCTTTCTTT.

This CDR3 reads CASSARHTEAFF. DNA for the CDR3: TGCGCCAGCAGCGCGAGGCACACTGAAGCTTTCTTT. The genes are TRBV5-1 and TRBJ1-1; D remains unclear. With 4 bases removed from V and 3 bases from J, the gap between germline ends came to 7 bases. The CDR3 covers 12 residues. Germline CDR1 reads SGHRS; CDR2 reads YFSETQ.

The V and J genes are TRBV9 and TRBJ2-2; D may be TRBD2 (6 bases). V shed 3 bases and J shed 7 bases, with 16 bases lying between them. CDR1 SGDLS and CDR2 YYNGEE come from the germline V gene. The CDR3 runs 15 residues. The CDR3 region is CASSAVGGGDGELFF. DNA for the CDR3: TGTGCCAGCAGCGCCGTGGGAGGAGGGGACGGGGAGCTGTTTTTT.

The chain has TRBV29-1 and TRBJ2-1; 12 bases are shared with TRBD2. J gave up 8 bases and V 5 bases, and 10 bases lay outside the gene matches. CDR3 length: 15 residues. Germline V gene lookup returns CDR1 SQVTM and CDR2 ANQGSEA. DNA of the CDR3: TGCAGCGTTAGCTCTAGCGGGGGGGAGGGCCATGAGCAGTTCTTC. As protein: CSVSSSGGEGHEQFF.

The rearrangement links TRBV18 to TRBJ1-6, with D hard to call. Trimming took off 4 bases at V and 7 bases at J, with 20 bases between the two ends. Per the germline V gene, CDR1 is KGHSH and CDR2 is LQKENI. The CDR3 is 17 amino acids. This chain's CDR3 is CASSRESPPTLNSPLHF. CDR3 sequence (DNA): TGTGCCAGCTCACGAGAGTCGCCACCAACTCTCAATTCACCCCTCCACTTT.

This sequence joins TRBV5-1 and TRBJ1-1; 11 bases fit TRBD1. The V gene end was trimmed by 0 bases and the J gene end by 6 bases; junction bases not matched to a gene: 16. This CDR3 has 19 amino acids. The germline CDR1 and CDR2 sequences are SGHRS and YFSETQ. CDR3 in DNA: TGCGCCAGCAGCTTGGAATACGGACAGGGGGCAGTAGGGGTCGCTGAAGCTTTCTTT. Translation gives CASSLEYGQGAVGVAEAFF.

V gene TRBV5-1 combines with J gene TRBJ2-7, with 8 nucleotides matching TRBD1. CDR1 is SGHRS and CDR2 is YFSETQ in the germline V gene. The V gene end was trimmed by 5 bases and the J gene end by 4 bases; junction bases not matched to a gene: 8. The CDR3 is made up of 14 amino acids. In DNA form, the CDR3 reads TGCGCCAGCAGTTGGGACAGGACCAATTACGAGCAGTACTTC. Translated, it gives CASSWDRTNYEQYF. Variable domain in full (rest from reference TRBV5-1 and TRBJ2-7): KAGVTQTPRYLIKTRGQQVTLSCSPISGHRSVSWYQQTPGQGLQFLFEYFSETQRNKGNFPGRFSGRQFSNSRSEMNVSTLELGDSALYLCASSWDRTNYEQYFGPGTRLTVT.